One and the same sample provided the 3 T cell receptor beta chains below, sequenced in a study of shared clonotypes between healthy human individuals. Profiling relied on immunoSEQ multiplex PCR, and the TCRdb table lists in-frame clones only, not all of them. This table has about 2.4 million clones, roughly 93% appearing once. The sequenced sample consisted of naive CD4+ T cells from PBMCs. Sample subset: CD45RA+ positively selected. All receptors come from a man between 18 and 29 years old in good health. Some clones in this sample may be carry-over from other donors' samples.

The sample holds one count of this clone. The J gene is TRBJ2-5, the V gene TRBV7-8, with D possibly matching TRBD1 (7 bases). Trimming took 1 base from V and 5 from J, leaving 20 bases between them. This CDR3 has 17 residues. Germline CDR1 SGHVS, CDR2 FQNEAQ. This CDR3 reads CASSLVGRGAVGETQYF. The CDR3 bases are TGTGCCAGCAGCTTAGTAGGCAGGGGGGCAGTAGGTGAGACCCAGTACTTC.

This clone was found once. V usage is TRBV23-1 and J usage is TRBJ1-5; no clear D gene. TRBV23-1 is given ORF status, its function remaining uncertain. V dropped 7 bases and J dropped 3 bases, with 16 bases sitting between them. The CDR3 is 15 residues long. This CDR3 reads CASIRRWLLNQPQHF. Here the CDR3 DNA reads TGCGCCAGCATCCGACGGTGGCTCCTCAATCAGCCCCAGCATTTT.

Note on this clone: This specimen includes other DNA sequences encoding the same CDR3. The V gene is TRBV5-1, the J gene TRBJ2-3; D remains ambiguous. V lost 4 bases and J 1 base, leaving 4 bases between the germline ends. The CDR3 is made up of 12 amino acids. Germline V gene sequence: CDR1 SGHRS, CDR2 YFSETQ. The CDR3 DNA reads as TGCGCCAGCAGCCCCGGCACAGATACGCAGTATTTT. This translates into CASSPGTDTQYF.